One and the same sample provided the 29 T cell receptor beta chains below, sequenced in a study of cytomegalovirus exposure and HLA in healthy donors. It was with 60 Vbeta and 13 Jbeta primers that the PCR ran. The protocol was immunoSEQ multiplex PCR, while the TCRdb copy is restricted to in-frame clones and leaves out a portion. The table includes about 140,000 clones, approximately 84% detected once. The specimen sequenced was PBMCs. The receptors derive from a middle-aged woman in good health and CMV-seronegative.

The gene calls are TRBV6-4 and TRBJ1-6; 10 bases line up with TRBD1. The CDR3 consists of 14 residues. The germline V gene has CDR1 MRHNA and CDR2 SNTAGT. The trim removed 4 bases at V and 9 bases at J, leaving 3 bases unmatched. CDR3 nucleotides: TGTGCCAGCAGTGCGGGACAGGGGACTTCACCCCTCCACTTT. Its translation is CASSAGQGTSPLHF.

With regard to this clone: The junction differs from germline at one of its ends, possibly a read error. In DNA, the CDR3 is TGTGCCAGCAGCCCAGACTCAGGGACTAGCCTCTTT. Its translation is CASSPDSGTSLF. This sequence joins TRBV5-6 and TRBJ2-3, with 9 bases that match TRBD2. The CDR3 length is 12 residues. Germline CDR1 and CDR2: SGHDT and YYEEEE.

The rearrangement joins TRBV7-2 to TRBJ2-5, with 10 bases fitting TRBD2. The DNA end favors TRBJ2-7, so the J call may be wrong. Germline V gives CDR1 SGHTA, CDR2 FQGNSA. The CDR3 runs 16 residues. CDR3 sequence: CASSPRLAGTPYEQYF. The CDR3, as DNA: TGTGCCAGCAGCCCAAGACTAGCGGGTACCCCCTACGAGCAGTACTTC.

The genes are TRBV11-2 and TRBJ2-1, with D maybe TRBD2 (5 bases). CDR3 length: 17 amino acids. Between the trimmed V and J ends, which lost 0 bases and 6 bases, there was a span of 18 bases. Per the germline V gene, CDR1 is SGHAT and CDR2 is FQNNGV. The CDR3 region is CASSLDVLGESGNEQFF. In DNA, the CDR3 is TGTGCCAGCAGCTTAGATGTGCTGGGAGAAAGCGGCAATGAGCAGTTCTTC.

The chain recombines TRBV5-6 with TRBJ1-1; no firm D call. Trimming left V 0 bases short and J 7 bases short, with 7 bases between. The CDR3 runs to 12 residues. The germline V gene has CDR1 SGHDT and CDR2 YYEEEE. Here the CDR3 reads CASSLVYNEAFF. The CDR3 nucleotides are TGTGCCAGCAGCTTGGTATATAATGAAGCTTTCTTT.

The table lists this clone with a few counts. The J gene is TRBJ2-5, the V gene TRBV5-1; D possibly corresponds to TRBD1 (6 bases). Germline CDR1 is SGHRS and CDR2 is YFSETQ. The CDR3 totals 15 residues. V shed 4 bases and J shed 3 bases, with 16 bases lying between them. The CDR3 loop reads CASSIGQSPKETQYF. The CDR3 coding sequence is TGCGCCAGCAGCATAGGACAGAGTCCGAAAGAGACCCAGTACTTC.

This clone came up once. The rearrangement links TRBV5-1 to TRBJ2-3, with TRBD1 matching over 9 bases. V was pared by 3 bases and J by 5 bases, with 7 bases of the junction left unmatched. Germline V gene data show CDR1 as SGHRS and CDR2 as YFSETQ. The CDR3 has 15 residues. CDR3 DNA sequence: TGCGCCAGCAGCTCGCAACAGGGGGCGGGAGATACGCAGTATTTT. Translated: CASSSQQGAGDTQYF.

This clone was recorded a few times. CDR3 protein: CASSFDRGETQYF. The CDR3 nucleotides read TGTGCCAGCAGCTTTGACAGGGGTGAGACCCAGTACTTC. The genes are TRBV7-9 and TRBJ2-5, with 8 bases matching TRBD1. This CDR3 comprises 13 residues. CDR1 and CDR2 (germline): SEHNR, FQNEAQ (reference sequence). Unmatched junction bases numbered 2, after V lost 3 bases and J lost 5 bases.

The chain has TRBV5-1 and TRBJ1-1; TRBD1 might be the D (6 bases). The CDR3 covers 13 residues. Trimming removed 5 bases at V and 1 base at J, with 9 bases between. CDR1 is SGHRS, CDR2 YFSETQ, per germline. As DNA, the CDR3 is TGCGCCAGCAGTTGGACAGAGAACACTGAAGCTTTCTTT. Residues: CASSWTENTEAFF.

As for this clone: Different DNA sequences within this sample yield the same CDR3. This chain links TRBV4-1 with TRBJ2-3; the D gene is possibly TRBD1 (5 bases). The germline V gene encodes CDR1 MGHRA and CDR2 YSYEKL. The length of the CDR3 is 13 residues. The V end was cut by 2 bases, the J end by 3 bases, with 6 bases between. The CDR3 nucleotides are TGCGCCAGCAGCCAACAGGGTACAGATACGCAGTATTTT. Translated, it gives CASSQQGTDTQYF.

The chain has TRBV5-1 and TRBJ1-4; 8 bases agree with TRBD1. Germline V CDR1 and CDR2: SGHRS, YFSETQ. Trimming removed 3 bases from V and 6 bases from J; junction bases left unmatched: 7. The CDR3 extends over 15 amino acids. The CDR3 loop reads CASSSRSGGDEKLFF. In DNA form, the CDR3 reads TGCGCCAGCAGCTCTCGATCAGGGGGCGATGAAAAACTGTTTTTT.

This CDR3 reads CAISEPTGQDEGSDTQYF. The CDR3, as DNA: TGTGCCATCAGTGAGCCAACCGGACAGGACGAGGGATCAGATACGCAGTATTTT. The chain combines TRBV10-3 with TRBJ2-3; the match to TRBD1 covers 7 bases. Germline loops: CDR1 ENHRY, CDR2 SYGVKD. The CDR3 consists of 18 residues. J was trimmed by 4 bases and V by 2 bases; bases with no gene match: 15.

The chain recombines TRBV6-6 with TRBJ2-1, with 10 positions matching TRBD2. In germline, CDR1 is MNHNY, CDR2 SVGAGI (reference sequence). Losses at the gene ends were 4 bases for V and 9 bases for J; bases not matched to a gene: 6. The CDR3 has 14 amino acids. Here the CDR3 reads CASSSSGSGVEQFF. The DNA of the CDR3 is TGTGCCAGCAGTTCTAGCGGGAGCGGGGTTGAGCAGTTCTTC.

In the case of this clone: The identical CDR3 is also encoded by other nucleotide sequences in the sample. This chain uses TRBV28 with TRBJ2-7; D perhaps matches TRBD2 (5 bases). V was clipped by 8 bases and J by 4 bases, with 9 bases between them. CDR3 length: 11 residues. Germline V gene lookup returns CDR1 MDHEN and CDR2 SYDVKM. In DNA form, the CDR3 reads TGTGCCAGCGGGAGTTCTTACGAGCAGTACTTC. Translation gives CASGSSYEQYF.

The CDR3 reads CATSDSRKHRATFPYEQYF. CDR3 in DNA: TGTGCCACCAGCGATTCCCGAAAGCACAGGGCTACATTCCCCTACGAGCAGTACTTC. The chain couples TRBV15 to TRBJ2-7; D might be TRBD1 (6 bases). This CDR3 contains 19 residues. V gave up 5 bases and J gave up 2 bases, with 28 bases separating them. Germline-derived CDR1 and CDR2 are LNHNV and YYDKDF (reference sequence).

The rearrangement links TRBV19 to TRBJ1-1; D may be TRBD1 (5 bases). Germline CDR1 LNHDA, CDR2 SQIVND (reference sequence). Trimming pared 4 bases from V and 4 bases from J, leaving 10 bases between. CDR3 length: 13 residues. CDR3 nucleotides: TGTGCCAGTAGTAGCGGGACGGGCACTGAAGCTTTCTTT. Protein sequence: CASSSGTGTEAFF.

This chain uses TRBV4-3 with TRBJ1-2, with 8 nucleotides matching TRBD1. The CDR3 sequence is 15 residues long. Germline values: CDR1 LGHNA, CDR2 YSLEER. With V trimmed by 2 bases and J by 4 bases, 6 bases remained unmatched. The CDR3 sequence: CASSQQGQASYGYTF. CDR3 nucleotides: TGCGCCAGCAGCCAACAGGGACAGGCCAGCTATGGCTACACCTTC.

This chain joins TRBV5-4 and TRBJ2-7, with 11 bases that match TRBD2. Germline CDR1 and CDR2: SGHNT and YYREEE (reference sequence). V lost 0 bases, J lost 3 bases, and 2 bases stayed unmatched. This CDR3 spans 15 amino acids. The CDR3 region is CASSLAGTSGYEQYF. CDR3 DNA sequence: TGTGCCAGCAGCTTGGCCGGGACTAGCGGCTACGAGCAGTACTTC.

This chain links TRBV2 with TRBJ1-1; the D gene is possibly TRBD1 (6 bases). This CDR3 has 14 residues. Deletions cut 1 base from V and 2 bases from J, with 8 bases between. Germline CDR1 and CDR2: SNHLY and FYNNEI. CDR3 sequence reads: CASSEEGHNTEAFF. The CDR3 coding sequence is TGTGCCAGCAGTGAAGAGGGACACAACACTGAAGCTTTCTTT.

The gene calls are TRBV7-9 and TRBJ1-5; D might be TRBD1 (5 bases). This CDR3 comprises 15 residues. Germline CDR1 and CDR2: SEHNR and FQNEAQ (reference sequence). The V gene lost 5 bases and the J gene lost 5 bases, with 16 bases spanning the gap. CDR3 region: CASSLTDPGHQPQHF. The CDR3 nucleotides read TGTGCCAGCAGCCTCACTGACCCAGGGCATCAGCCCCAGCATTTT.

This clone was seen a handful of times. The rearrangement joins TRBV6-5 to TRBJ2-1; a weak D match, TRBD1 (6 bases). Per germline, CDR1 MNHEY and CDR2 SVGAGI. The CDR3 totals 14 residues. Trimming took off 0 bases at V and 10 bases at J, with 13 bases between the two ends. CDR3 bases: TGTGCCAGCAGTTACTCGCGGACAGCCAAAGAGCAGTTCTTC. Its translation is CASSYSRTAKEQFF.

The CDR3 region is CASSYRTSGINNEQFF. The CDR3 DNA reads as TGTGCCAGCAGTTACCGGACTAGCGGGATTAACAATGAGCAGTTCTTC. V is TRBV5-6 and J is TRBJ2-1; 12 bases fit TRBD2. The CDR3 consists of 16 residues. Germline trimming cut 5 bases from V and 5 bases from J; bases unmatched to any gene: 8. Germline CDR1 SGHDT, CDR2 YYEEEE.

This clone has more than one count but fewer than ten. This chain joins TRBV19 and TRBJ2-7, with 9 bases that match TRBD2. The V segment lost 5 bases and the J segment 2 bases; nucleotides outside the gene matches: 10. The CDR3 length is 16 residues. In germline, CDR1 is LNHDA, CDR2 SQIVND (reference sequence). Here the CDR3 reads CASSSRRTSVAYEQYF. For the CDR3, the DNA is TGTGCCAGTAGTTCCCGGAGGACTAGCGTTGCCTACGAGCAGTACTTC.

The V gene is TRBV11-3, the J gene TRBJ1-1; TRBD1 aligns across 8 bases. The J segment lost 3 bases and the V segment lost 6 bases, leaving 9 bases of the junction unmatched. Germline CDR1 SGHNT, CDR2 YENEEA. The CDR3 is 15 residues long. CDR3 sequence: CASSPQGDGDTEAFF. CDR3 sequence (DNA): TGTGCCAGCAGTCCACAGGGGGACGGGGACACTGAAGCTTTCTTT. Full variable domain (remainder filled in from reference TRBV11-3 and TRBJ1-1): EAGVVQSPRYKIIEKKQPVAFWCNPISGHNTLYWYLQNLGQGPELLIRYENEEAVDDSQLPKDRFSAERLKGVDSTLKIQPAELGDSAVYLCASSPQGDGDTEAFFGQGTRLTVV.

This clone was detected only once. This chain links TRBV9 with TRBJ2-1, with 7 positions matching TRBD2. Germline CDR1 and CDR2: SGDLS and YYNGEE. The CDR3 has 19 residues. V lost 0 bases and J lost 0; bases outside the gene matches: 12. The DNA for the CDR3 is TGTGCCAGCAGCGTAGCTACAGCGGCGGGAGTTCGCTCCTACAATGAGCAGTTCTTC. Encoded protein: CASSVATAAGVRSYNEQFF.

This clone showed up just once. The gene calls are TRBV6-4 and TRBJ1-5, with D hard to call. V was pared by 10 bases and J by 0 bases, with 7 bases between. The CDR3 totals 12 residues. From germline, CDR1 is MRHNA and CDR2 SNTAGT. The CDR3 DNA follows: TGTGCCACCCCTAATAGCAATCAGCCCCAGCATTTT. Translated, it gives CATPNSNQPQHF.

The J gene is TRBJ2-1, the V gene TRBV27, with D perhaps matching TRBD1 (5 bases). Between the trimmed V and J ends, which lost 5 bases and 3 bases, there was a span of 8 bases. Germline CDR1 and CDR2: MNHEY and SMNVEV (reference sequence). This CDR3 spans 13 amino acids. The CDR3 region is CASSAGIYNEQFF. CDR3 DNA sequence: TGTGCCAGCAGTGCAGGGATCTACAATGAGCAGTTCTTC.

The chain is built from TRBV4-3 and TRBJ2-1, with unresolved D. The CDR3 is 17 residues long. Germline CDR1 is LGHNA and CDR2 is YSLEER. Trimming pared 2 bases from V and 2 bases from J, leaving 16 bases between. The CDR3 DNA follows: TGCGCCAGCAGCCAATTTAAACACCCTTCTCCCTACAATGAGCAGTTCTTC. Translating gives CASSQFKHPSPYNEQFF.

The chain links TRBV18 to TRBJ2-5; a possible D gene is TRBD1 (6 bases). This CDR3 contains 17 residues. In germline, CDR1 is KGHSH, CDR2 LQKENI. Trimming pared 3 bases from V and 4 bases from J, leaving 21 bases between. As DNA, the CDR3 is TGTGCCAGCTCACCTATCCCCCACCATGGGACAATAGAGACCCAGTACTTC. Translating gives CASSPIPHHGTIETQYF.